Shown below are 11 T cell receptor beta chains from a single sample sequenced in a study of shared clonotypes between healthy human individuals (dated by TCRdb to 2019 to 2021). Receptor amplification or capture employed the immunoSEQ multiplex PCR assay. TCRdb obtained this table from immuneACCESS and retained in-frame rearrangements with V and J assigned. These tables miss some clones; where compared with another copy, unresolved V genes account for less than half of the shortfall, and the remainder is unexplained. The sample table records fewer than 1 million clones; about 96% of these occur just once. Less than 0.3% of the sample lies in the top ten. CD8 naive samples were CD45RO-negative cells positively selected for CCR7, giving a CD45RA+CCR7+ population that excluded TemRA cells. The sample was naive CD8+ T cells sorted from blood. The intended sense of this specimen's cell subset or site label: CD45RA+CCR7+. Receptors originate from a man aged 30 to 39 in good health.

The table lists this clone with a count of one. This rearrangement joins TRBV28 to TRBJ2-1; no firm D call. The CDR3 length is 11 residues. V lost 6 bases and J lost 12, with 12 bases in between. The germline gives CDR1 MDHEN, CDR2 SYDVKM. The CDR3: CASRIRIRQFF. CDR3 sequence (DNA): TGTGCCAGCAGAATAAGAATTAGGCAGTTCTTC. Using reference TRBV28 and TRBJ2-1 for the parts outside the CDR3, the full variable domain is DVKVTQSSRYLVKRTGEKVFLECVQDMDHENMFWYRQDPGLGLRLIYFSYDVKMKEKGDIPEGYSVSREKKERFSLILESASTNQTSMYLCASRIRIRQFFGPGTRLTVL.

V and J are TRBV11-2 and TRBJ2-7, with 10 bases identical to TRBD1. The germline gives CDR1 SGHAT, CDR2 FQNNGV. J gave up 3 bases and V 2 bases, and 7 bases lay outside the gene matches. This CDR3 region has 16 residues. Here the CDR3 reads CASSLPSGQGNYEQYF. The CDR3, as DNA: TGTGCCAGCAGCTTACCCTCGGGACAGGGGAACTACGAGCAGTACTTC.

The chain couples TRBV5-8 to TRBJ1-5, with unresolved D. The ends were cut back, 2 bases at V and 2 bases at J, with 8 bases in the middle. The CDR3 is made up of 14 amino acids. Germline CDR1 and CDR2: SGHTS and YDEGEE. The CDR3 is CASSFFTGNQPQHF. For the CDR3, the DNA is TGTGCCAGCAGCTTCTTTACTGGCAATCAGCCCCAGCATTTT.

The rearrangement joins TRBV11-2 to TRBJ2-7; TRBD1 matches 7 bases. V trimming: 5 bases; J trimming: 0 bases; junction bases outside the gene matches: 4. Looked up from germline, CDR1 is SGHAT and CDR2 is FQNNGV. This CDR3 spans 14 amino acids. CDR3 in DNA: TGTGCCAGCAGCAAACAGGGGTACTCCTACGAGCAGTACTTC. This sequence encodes CASSKQGYSYEQYF.

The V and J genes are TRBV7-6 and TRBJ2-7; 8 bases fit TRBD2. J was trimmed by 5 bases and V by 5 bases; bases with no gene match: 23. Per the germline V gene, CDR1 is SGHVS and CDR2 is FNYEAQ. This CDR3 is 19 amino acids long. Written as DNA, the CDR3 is TGTGCCAGCAGCCCTTCCCTACTAGCGGAGCCTCCTTACACTGACGAGCAGTACTTC. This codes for CASSPSLLAEPPYTDEQYF.

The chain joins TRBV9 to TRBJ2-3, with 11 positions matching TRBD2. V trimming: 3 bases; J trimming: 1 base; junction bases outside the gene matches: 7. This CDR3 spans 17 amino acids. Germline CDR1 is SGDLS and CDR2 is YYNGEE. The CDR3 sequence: CASSAYGTSGRTDTQYF. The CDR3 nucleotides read TGTGCCAGCAGCGCGTACGGGACTAGCGGACGCACAGATACGCAGTATTTT.

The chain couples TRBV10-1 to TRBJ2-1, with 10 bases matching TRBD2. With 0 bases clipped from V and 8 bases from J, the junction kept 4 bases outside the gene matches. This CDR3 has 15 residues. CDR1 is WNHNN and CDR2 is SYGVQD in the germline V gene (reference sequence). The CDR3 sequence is CASSESRLAGDEQFF. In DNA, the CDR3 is TGCGCCAGCAGTGAGTCGAGGCTAGCGGGGGATGAGCAGTTCTTC.

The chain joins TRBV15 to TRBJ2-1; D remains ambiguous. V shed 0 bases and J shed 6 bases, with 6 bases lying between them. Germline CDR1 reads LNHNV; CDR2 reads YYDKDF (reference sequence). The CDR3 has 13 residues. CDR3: CATSRDDFNEQFF. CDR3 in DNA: TGTGCCACCAGCAGAGATGACTTCAATGAGCAGTTCTTC.

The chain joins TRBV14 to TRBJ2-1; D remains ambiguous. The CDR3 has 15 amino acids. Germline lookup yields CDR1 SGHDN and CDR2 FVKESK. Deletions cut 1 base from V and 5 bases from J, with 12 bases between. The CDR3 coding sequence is TGTGCCAGCAGCCAAGTTGGGATTAGCCACAATGAGCAGTTCTTC. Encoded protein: CASSQVGISHNEQFF.

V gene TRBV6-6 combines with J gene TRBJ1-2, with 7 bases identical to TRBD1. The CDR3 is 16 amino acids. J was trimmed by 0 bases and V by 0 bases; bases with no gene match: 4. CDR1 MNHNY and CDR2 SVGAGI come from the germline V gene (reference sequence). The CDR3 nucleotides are TGTGCCAGCAGTTACTCGCGGGACAGCACTAACTATGGCTACACCTTC. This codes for CASSYSRDSTNYGYTF.

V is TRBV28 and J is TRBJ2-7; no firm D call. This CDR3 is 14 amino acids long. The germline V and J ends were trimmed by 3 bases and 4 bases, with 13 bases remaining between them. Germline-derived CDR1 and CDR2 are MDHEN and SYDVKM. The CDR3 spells CASSFLSFTYEQYF. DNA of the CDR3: TGTGCCAGCAGTTTTCTTAGTTTCACGTACGAGCAGTACTTC.